Detailed here is one T cell receptor (beta chain). Using immunoSEQ multiplex PCR, the repertoire was profiled, and TCRdb retains in-frame clones only, with some absent. The profile shows approximately 170,000 clones, approximately 86% of them singletons. These data are taken from a study of control samples from healthy donors and cancer patients. This CDR3 region has 17 residues. Germline-derived CDR1 and CDR2 are SGHDT and YYEEEE. J was trimmed by 4 bases and V by 4 bases; bases with no gene match: 16. This rearrangement joins TRBV5-6 to TRBJ1-2, with 7 bases lining up with TRBD1. This sequence was found in a woman aged 25 to 39 in good health. The sequencing sample was made of blood. CDR3 protein: CASSPALLKGGVYGYTF. The CDR3 region has the DNA TGTGCCAGCAGCCCGGCGTTGTTGAAAGGGGGCGTCTATGGCTACACCTTC. Combining the CDR3 with reference TRBV5-6 and TRBJ1-2 gives the whole variable domain DAGVTQSPTHLIKTRGQQVTLRCSPKSGHDTVSWYQQALGQGPQFIFQYYEEEERQRGNFPDRFSGHQFPNYSSELNVNALLLGDSALYLCASSPALLKGGVYGYTFGSGTRLTVV.